Below, one T cell receptor (beta chain) is given with its context. The CDR3 extends over 14 amino acids. V was clipped by 4 bases and J by 2 bases; unmatched bases: 2. In germline, CDR1 is SGDLS, CDR2 YYNGEE. Sequencing used immunoSEQ multiplex PCR; TCRdb keeps in-frame clones, though not all of them. Of about 180,000 clones listed, over 70% are singletons. This specimen belongs to a study of blood T cell repertoires in COVID-19. About the study: Sample material is recorded as cDNA or gDNA derived from T cells, B-cell-depleted T cells, or PBMCs.

This clonotype originated in a woman aged 40 to 49 with COVID-19, enrolled during active disease. The sequenced material came from peripheral blood. The chain carries TRBV9 and TRBJ1-5; 8 bases are a match to TRBD1. This CDR3 is CASSWGQGNQPQHF. In nucleotides, the CDR3 is TGTGCCAGCAGCTGGGGACAGGGCAATCAGCCCCAGCATTTT.